This T cell receptor (beta chain) was identified during a study of blood T cells in healthy people across ages. Findings and caveats of the study: Among T cells, TCR beta diversity per million cells dropped roughly linearly as age rose. Lack of knowledge of donor CMV status possibly confounded expanded clonotype changes.

A second PCR, run for about 6 to 11 cycles, used a sample-barcoded 5' primer plus a J-beta primer mix. Sequencing yielded, for each sample, at least 3 million paired-end reads carrying CDR3. TCRdb itself ran the 5' RACE reads through MiXCR, one entry per CDR3 protein. The sample consists of about 1.4 million distinct CDR3 sequences, 45% to 70% of them appearing once. The germline V gene has CDR1 MNHEY and CDR2 SMNVEV (reference sequence). The CDR3 loop spans 15 amino acids. V lost 2 bases and J lost 6, with 14 bases in between. Details on this clonotype: Antigen unknown.

The sample comprised blood. The TCR sequence derives from a man aged 18 to 35 in good health. The chain carries TRBV27 and TRBJ1-5, with D tentatively TRBD1 (5 bases). Here the CDR3 DNA reads TGTGCCAGCAGTTTAAGTGCAACAGGCGGTCAGCCCCAGCATTTT. Its translation: CASSLSATGGQPQHF.